This TCR beta chain originates from a study of blood T cells in healthy people across ages. It was with a sample-barcoded 5' primer and a J-beta primer mix that a second PCR of about 6 to 12 cycles was run. TCRdb used MiXCR to reprocess the 5' RACE reads, holding one entry per CDR3 protein. Counted here are approximately 900,000 distinct CDR3 sequences, almost 30% occurring once; the ten biggest clones make up around 9.6%. Deletions cut 2 bases from V and 5 bases from J, with 10 bases between. The CDR3 is 13 amino acids. CDR1 and CDR2 (germline): SGHDT, YYEEEE. These same data were also listed under a study on T cells of mothers and their children.

This clonotype was obtained from a woman between 40 and 50 years old in good health. The sequencing sample was made of blood. This chain joins TRBV5-6 and TRBJ1-2; D is undetermined. The CDR3 reads CASSFDPLYGYTF. The CDR3 region has the DNA TGTGCCAGCAGCTTCGATCCACTTTATGGCTACACCTTC.